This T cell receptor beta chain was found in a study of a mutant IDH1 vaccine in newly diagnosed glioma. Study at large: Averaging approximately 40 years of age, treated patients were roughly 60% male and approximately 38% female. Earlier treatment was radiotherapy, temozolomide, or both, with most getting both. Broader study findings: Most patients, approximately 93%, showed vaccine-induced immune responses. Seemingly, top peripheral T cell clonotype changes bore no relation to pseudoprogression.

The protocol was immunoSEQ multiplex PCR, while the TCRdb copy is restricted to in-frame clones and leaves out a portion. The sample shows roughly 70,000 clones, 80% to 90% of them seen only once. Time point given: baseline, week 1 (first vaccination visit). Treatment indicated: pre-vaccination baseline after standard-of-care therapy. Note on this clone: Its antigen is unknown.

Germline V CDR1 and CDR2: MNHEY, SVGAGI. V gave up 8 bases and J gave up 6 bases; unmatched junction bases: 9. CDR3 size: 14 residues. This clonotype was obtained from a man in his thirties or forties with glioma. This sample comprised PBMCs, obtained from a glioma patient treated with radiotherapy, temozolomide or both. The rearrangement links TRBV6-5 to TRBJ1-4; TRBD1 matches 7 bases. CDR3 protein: CASGMRGLDEKLFF. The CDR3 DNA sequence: TGTGCCAGCGGAATGAGGGGGCTTGATGAAAAACTGTTTTTT.